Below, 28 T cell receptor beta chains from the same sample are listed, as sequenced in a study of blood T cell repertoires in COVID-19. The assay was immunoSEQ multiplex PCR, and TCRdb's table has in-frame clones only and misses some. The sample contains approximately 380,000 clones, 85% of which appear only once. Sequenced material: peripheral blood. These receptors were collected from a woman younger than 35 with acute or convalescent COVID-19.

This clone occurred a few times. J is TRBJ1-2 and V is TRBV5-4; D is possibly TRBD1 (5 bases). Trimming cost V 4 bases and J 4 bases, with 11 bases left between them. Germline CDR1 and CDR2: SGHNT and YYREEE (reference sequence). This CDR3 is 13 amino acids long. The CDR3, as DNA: TGTGCCAGCAGCGTCGACAGCTTCTATGGCTACACCTTC. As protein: CASSVDSFYGYTF.

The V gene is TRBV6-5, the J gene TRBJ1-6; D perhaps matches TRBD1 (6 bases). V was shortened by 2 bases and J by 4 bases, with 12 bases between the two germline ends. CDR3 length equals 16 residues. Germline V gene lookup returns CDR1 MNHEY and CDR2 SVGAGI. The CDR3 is CASSYQRTAYNSPLHF. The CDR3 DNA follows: TGTGCCAGCAGTTACCAAAGGACAGCGTATAATTCACCCCTCCACTTT.

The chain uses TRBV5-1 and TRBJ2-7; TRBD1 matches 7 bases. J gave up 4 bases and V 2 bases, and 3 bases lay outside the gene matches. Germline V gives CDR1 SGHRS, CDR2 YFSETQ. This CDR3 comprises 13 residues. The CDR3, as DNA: TGCGCCAGCAGCTTAATGACAGGGTACGAGCAGTACTTC. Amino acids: CASSLMTGYEQYF.

CDR3 amino acids: CSVEVIGVGQPQHF. CDR3 nucleotides: TGCAGCGTTGAAGTCATAGGAGTCGGTCAGCCCCAGCATTTT. The chain employs TRBV29-1 and TRBJ1-5; D not resolved. Germline CDR1 SQVTM, CDR2 ANQGSEA. The CDR3 loop spans 14 amino acids. The germline V and J ends were trimmed by 1 base and 6 bases, with 13 bases remaining between them.

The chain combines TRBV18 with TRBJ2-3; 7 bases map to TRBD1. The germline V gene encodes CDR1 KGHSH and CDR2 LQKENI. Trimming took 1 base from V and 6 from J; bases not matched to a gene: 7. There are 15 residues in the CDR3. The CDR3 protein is CASSPQTGLGDTQYF. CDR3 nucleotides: TGTGCCAGCTCACCACAGACAGGGCTTGGGGATACGCAGTATTTT.

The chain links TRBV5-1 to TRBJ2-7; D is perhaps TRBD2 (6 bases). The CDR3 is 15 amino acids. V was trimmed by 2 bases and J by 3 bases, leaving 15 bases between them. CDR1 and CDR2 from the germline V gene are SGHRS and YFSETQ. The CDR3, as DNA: TGCGCCAGCAGCTTTGTTTTGGGAGGTGGCTACGAGCAGTACTTC. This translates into CASSFVLGGGYEQYF.

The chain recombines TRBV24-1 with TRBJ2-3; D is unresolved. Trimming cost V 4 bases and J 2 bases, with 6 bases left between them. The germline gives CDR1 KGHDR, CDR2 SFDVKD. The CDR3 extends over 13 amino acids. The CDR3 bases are TGTGCCACCAGTGACCCGTCCACAGATACGCAGTATTTT. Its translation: CATSDPSTDTQYF.

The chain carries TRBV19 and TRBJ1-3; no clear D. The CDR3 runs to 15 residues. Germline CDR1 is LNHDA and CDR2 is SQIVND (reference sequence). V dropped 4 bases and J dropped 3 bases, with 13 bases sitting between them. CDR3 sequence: CASSSIGGNGNTIYF. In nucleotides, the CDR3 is TGTGCCAGTAGTAGTATCGGAGGGAATGGAAACACCATATATTTT.

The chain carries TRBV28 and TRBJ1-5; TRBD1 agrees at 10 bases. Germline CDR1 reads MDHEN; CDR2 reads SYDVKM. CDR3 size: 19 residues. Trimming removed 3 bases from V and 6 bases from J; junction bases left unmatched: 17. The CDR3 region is CASSLLGQGVIGFGQPQHF. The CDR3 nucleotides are TGTGCCAGCAGTTTGCTCGGACAGGGGGTGATTGGATTCGGTCAGCCCCAGCATTTT.

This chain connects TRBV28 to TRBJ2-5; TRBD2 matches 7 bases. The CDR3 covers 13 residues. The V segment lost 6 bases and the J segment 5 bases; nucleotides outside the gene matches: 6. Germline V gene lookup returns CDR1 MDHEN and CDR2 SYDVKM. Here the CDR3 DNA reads TGTGCCAGCAGCCGGGGAGGGACGGAGACCCAGTACTTC. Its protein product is CASSRGGTETQYF.

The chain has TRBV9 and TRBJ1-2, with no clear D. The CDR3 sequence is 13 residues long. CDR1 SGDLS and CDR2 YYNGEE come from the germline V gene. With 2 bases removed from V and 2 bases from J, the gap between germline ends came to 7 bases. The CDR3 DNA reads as TGTGCCAGCAGCGTTACAGAAAACTATGGCTACACCTTC. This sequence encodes CASSVTENYGYTF.

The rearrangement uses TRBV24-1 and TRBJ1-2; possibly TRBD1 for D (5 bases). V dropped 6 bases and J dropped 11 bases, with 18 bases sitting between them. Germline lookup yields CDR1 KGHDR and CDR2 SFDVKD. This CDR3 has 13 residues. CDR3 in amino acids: CATSLSGNGGYTF. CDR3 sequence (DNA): TGTGCCACCAGTCTCTCAGGGAACGGGGGTTACACCTTC.

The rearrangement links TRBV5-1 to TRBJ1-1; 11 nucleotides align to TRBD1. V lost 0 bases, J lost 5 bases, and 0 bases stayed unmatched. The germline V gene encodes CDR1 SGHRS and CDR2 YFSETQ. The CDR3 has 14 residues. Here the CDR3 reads CASSLGDRGTEAFF. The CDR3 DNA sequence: TGCGCCAGCAGCTTGGGGGACAGGGGGACTGAAGCTTTCTTT. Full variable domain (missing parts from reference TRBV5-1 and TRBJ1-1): KAGVTQTPRYLIKTRGQQVTLSCSPISGHRSVSWYQQTPGQGLQFLFEYFSETQRNKGNFPGRFSGRQFSNSRSEMNVSTLELGDSALYLCASSLGDRGTEAFFGQGTRLTVV.

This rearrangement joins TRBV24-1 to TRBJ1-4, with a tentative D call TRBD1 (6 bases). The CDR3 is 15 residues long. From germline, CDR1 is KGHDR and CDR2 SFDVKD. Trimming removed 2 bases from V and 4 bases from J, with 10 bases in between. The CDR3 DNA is TGTGCCACCAGTGATTCCCAGGGGAGTAATGAAAAACTGTTTTTT. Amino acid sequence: CATSDSQGSNEKLFF.

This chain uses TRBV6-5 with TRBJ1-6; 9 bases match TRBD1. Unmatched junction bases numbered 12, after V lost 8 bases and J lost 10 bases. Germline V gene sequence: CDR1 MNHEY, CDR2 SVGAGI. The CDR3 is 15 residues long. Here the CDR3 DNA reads TGTGCCAGCTCGAGAAACCGGGACAGGGAATCACCCCTCCACTTT. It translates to CASSRNRDRESPLHF.

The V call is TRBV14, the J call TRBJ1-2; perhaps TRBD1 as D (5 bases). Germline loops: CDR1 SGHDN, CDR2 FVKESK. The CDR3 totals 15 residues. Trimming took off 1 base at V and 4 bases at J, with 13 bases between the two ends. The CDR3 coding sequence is TGTGCCAGCAGCCAAGTTTCTACAGGCGCCTATGGCTACACCTTC. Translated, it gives CASSQVSTGAYGYTF.

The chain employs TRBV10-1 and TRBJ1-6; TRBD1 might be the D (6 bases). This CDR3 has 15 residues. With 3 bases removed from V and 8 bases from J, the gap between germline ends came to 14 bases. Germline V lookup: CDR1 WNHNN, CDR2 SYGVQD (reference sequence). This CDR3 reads CASSENRDRHSPLHF. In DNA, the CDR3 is TGCGCCAGCAGTGAAAACAGGGATCGGCATTCACCCCTCCACTTT.

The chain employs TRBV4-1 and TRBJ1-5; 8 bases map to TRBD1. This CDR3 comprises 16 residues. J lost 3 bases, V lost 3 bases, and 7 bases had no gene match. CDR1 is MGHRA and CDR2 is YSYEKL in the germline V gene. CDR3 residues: CASSHGATGANQPQHF. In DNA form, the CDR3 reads TGCGCCAGCAGCCATGGCGCGACAGGGGCCAATCAGCCCCAGCATTTT.

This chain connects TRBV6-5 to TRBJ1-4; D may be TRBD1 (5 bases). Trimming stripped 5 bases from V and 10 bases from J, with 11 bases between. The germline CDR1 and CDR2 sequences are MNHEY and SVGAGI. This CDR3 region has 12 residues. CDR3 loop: CASSPRVGKLFF. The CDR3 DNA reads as TGTGCCAGCAGTCCCAGGGTCGGAAAACTGTTTTTT.

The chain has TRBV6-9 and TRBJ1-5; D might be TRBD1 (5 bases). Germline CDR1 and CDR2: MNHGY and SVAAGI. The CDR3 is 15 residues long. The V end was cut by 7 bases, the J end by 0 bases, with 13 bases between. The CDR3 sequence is CASTCATDSNQPQHF. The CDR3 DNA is TGTGCCAGCACCTGTGCGACAGATAGCAATCAGCCCCAGCATTTT.

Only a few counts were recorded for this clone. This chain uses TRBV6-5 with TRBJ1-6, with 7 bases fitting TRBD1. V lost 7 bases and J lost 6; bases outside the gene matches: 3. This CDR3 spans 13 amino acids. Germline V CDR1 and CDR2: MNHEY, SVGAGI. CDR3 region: CASMGTANSPLHF. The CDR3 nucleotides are TGTGCCAGCATGGGGACAGCTAATTCACCCCTCCACTTT.

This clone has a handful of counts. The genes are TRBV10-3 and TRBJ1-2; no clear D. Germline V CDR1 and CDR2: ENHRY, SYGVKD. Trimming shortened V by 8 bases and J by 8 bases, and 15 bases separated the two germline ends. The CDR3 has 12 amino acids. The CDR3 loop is CAIQGEAEGYTF. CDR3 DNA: TGTGCCATCCAAGGAGAAGCGGAAGGCTACACCTTC.

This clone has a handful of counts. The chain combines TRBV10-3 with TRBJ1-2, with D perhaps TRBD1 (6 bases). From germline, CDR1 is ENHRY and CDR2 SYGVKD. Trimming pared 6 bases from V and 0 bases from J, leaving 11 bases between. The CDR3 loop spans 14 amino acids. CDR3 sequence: CAISDWTANYGYTF. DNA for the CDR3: TGTGCCATCAGCGATTGGACAGCTAACTATGGCTACACCTTC.

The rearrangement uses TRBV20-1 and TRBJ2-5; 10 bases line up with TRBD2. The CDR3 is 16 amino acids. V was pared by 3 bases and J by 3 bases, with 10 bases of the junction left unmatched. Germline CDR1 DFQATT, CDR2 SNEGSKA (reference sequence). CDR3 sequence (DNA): TGCAGTGCTAGTCGGCTAGCGGGGGCCGGAAAAGAGACCCAGTACTTC. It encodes CSASRLAGAGKETQYF.

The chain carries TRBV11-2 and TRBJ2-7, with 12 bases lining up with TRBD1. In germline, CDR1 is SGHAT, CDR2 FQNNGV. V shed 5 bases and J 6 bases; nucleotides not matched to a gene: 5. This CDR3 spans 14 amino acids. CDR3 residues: CASSGGQGAGEQYF. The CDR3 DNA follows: TGTGCCAGCAGCGGGGGACAGGGGGCCGGCGAGCAGTACTTC.

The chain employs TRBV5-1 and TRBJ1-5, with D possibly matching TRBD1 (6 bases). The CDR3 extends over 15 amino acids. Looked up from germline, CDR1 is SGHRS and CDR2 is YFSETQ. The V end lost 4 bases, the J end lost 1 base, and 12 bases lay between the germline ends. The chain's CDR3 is CASSPGERSNQPQHF. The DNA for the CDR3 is TGCGCCAGCAGCCCAGGGGAGAGGAGCAATCAGCCCCAGCATTTT.

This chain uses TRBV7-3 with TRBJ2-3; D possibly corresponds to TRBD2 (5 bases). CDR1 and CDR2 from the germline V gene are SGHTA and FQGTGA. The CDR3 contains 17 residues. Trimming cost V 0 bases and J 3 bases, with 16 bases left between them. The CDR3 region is CASSLTAGAFTTDTQYF. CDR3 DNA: TGTGCCAGCAGCTTAACGGCGGGCGCCTTCACTACAGATACGCAGTATTTT.

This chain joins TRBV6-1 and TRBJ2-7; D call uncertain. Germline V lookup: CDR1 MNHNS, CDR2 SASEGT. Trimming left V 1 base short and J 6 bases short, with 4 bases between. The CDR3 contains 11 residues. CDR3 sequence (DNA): TGTGCCAGCAGTGAAGTGAGCGAGCAGTACTTC. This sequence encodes CASSEVSEQYF.